A single sample is the source of the 25 T cell receptor beta chains below, sequenced in a study of CD8+ T cells in alopecia areata. The treatment denotes: oral pan-JAK inhibitor, 5-10 mg twice daily. After isolation, RNA underwent reverse transcription to generate cDNA as the sequencing template. Assay used: immunoSEQ multiplex PCR; TCRdb lists only in-frame clones, some missing. The table lists approximately 180,000 clones, 60% of them singletons, with 0.85% to 1.3% in the top ten. The material was CD4+ T cells sorted from blood, obtained at week 24, from a patient treated with tofacitinib. These receptors originate from a human donor with alopecia areata.

About this clone: This sample also contains other DNA sequences that code for the same CDR3. The V and J genes are TRBV7-2 and TRBJ2-7; D is uncertain. The germline gives CDR1 SGHTA, CDR2 FQGNSA. The CDR3 extends over 11 amino acids. The V gene lost 1 base and the J gene lost 4 bases, with 2 bases spanning the gap. CDR3 nucleotides: TGTGCCAGCAGCTTAGAGTACGAGCAGTACTTC. Translation gives CASSLEYEQYF. The entire variable domain, with the rest obtained from reference TRBV7-2 and TRBJ2-7, is as follows: GAGVSQSPSNKVTEKGKDVELRCDPISGHTALYWYRQSLGQGLEFLIYFQGNSAPDKSGLPSDRFSAERTGGSVSTLTIQRTQQEDSAVYLCASSLEYEQYFGPGTRLTVT.

V gene TRBV15 combines with J gene TRBJ2-7; tentative D call: TRBD2 (5 bases). Trimming shortened V by 0 bases and J by 6 bases, and 12 bases separated the two germline ends. Germline lookup yields CDR1 LNHNV and CDR2 YYDKDF (reference sequence). The CDR3 contains 14 residues. CDR3 in amino acids: CATSRDLAASEQYF. In DNA, the CDR3 is TGTGCCACCAGCAGAGACCTAGCCGCCTCCGAGCAGTACTTC.

J is TRBJ2-7 and V is TRBV30; D could derive from TRBD1 or TRBD2 (5 bases each). The V and J ends lost 2 bases and 9 bases respectively, with 20 bases between them. Germline V gives CDR1 GTSNPN, CDR2 SVGIG (reference sequence). CDR3 length: 14 amino acids. The CDR3, as DNA: TGTGCCTGGAGTAACCTAGACAGCGACCGGGGGCAGTACTTC. Amino acids: CAWSNLDSDRGQYF.

Only a few counts were recorded for this clone. J is TRBJ2-1 and V is TRBV4-3; possible D gene TRBD2, 6 bases. The CDR3 contains 13 residues. Germline V gene data show CDR1 as LGHNA and CDR2 as YSLEER. V lost 4 bases to trimming and J lost 10 bases, with 14 bases between them. DNA for the CDR3: TGCGCCAGCAGCCCCGGGTTGGCGGGGGAGCAGTTCTTC. This translates into CASSPGLAGEQFF.

This chain uses TRBV10-2 with TRBJ2-7, with 7 bases lining up with TRBD1. J lost 5 bases, V lost 6 bases, and 10 bases had no gene match. Germline loops: CDR1 WSHSY, CDR2 SAAADI. The CDR3 runs to 14 residues. The CDR3 loop is CASSPRQGPHEQYF. The CDR3 nucleotides are TGCGCCAGCAGCCCGAGACAGGGTCCCCACGAGCAGTACTTC.

The chain links TRBV2 to TRBJ1-1; 8 nucleotides match TRBD1. CDR1 SNHLY and CDR2 FYNNEI come from the germline V gene. CDR3 length: 13 residues. Losses at the gene ends were 9 bases for V and 2 bases for J; bases not matched to a gene: 5. The CDR3 region has the DNA TGTGCCAGTCAGGGGGCCACTAACACTGAAGCTTTCTTT. It specifies CASQGATNTEAFF.

The genes are TRBV5-6 and TRBJ1-5, with D perhaps TRBD1 (5 bases). This CDR3 has 17 amino acids. The V end lost 0 bases, the J end lost 0 bases, and 13 bases lay between the germline ends. Germline V CDR1 and CDR2: SGHDT, YYEEEE. In DNA, the CDR3 is TGTGCCAGCAGCTTGGGAGGAGGGGCTAATAGCAATCAGCCCCAGCATTTT. Encoded protein: CASSLGGGANSNQPQHF.

This clone came up a few times. The chain couples TRBV11-2 to TRBJ2-7; D call uncertain. V lost 4 bases and J lost 0, with 10 bases in between. The V gene's germline CDR1 is SGHAT and CDR2 FQNNGV. This CDR3 contains 14 residues. CDR3 bases: TGTGCCAGCAGCTCTGGACCCCACTCCTACGAGCAGTACTTC. Translation: CASSSGPHSYEQYF.

This chain joins TRBV5-6 and TRBJ2-6; D is undetermined. V was cut by 1 base and J by 0 bases, with 8 bases left in between. The CDR3 consists of 16 residues. Germline CDR1 SGHDT, CDR2 YYEEEE. CDR3 nucleotide sequence: TGTGCCAGCAGCTTGATACGAAGCTCTGGGGCCAACGTCCTGACTTTC. Translating it yields CASSLIRSSGANVLTF.

V and J are TRBV12-5 and TRBJ2-7; D gene uncertain. The germline gives CDR1 LGHNT, CDR2 FRNRAP. CDR3 length: 14 residues. Deletions cut 1 base from V and 0 bases from J, with 7 bases between. CDR3 sequence: CASGLEPPSYEQYF. The CDR3 bases are TGTGCTAGTGGTTTGGAGCCCCCCTCCTACGAGCAGTACTTC.

This clone was picked up many times. This chain joins TRBV14 and TRBJ2-7, with 7 bases identical to TRBD2. V trimming: 4 bases; J trimming: 2 bases; junction bases outside the gene matches: 5. The CDR3 extends over 14 amino acids. Germline V gene lookup returns CDR1 SGHDN and CDR2 FVKESK. CDR3 nucleotides: TGTGCCAGCAGCCGCGGGACTACACCCTACGAGCAGTACTTC. It specifies CASSRGTTPYEQYF. Variable domain in full (rest from reference TRBV14 and TRBJ2-7): EAGVTQFPSHSVIEKGQTVTLRCDPISGHDNLYWYRRVMGKEIKFLLHFVKESKQDESGMPNNRFLAERTGGTYSTLKVQPAELEDSGVYFCASSRGTTPYEQYFGPGTRLTVT.

The chain employs TRBV6-5 and TRBJ2-2; perhaps TRBD1 as D (6 bases). Germline CDR1 MNHEY, CDR2 SVGAGI. CDR3 length: 16 residues. V lost 2 bases, J lost 1 base, and 11 bases lay in between. The CDR3 nucleotides read TGTGCCAGCAGTTACGAGGGGGATTTGAACACCGGGGAGCTGTTTTTT. It yields the protein CASSYEGDLNTGELFF.

The V and J genes are TRBV25-1 and TRBJ1-2; D is perhaps TRBD1 (6 bases). Germline V lookup: CDR1 MGHDK, CDR2 SYGVNS. V gave up 3 bases and J gave up 4 bases, with 12 bases separating them. CDR3 size: 14 residues. The CDR3: CASSETTGSYGYTF. The CDR3, as DNA: TGTGCCAGCAGTGAGACCACAGGGTCCTATGGCTACACCTTC.

The chain links TRBV2 to TRBJ2-3; TRBD2 might be the D (5 bases). The germline gives CDR1 SNHLY, CDR2 FYNNEI. This CDR3 is 15 amino acids long. Between the trimmed V and J ends, which lost 5 bases and 0 bases, there was a span of 12 bases. The CDR3 coding sequence is TGTGCCAGCAGTCCTGACGGGGTGAGCACAGATACGCAGTATTTT. This sequence encodes CASSPDGVSTDTQYF.

The genes are TRBV19 and TRBJ2-5; D is unresolved. V shed 4 bases and J shed 3 bases, with 9 bases lying between them. CDR3 size: 13 residues. Germline CDR1 is LNHDA and CDR2 is SQIVND (reference sequence). The CDR3 coding sequence is TGTGCCAGTAGTAGCTTGCAGAAAGAGACCCAGTACTTC. Translation: CASSSLQKETQYF.

The chain couples TRBV6-1 to TRBJ1-2; 8 nucleotides match TRBD1. Germline V gene lookup returns CDR1 MNHNS and CDR2 SASEGT. The CDR3 loop spans 12 amino acids. V lost 6 bases and J lost 8; bases outside the gene matches: 5. DNA for the CDR3: TGTGCCAGCAGCACAGGGGGGAGAGGCTACACCTTC. It encodes CASSTGGRGYTF.

The V and J genes are TRBV7-2 and TRBJ2-7; D is perhaps TRBD2 (6 bases). This CDR3 is 14 amino acids long. Trimming left V 1 base short and J 6 bases short, with 13 bases between. CDR1 is SGHTA, CDR2 FQGNSA, per germline. The CDR3 loop is CASSLGRGPSEQYF. CDR3 bases: TGTGCCAGCAGCTTAGGGCGGGGACCGAGCGAGCAGTACTTC.

The V and J genes are TRBV9 and TRBJ2-4; 9 bases map to TRBD1. With V trimmed by 3 bases and J by 5 bases, 18 bases remained unmatched. The CDR3 totals 19 residues. Per the germline V gene, CDR1 is SGDLS and CDR2 is YYNGEE. CDR3 coding DNA: TGTGCCAGCAGCGAGGGAACTGTCACAGGGGGCGCATTACAAAACATTCAGTACTTC. Protein sequence: CASSEGTVTGGALQNIQYF.

V gene TRBV27 combines with J gene TRBJ1-5; tentative D call: TRBD1 (5 bases). Trimming cost V 3 bases and J 0 bases, with 9 bases left between them. Germline-derived CDR1 and CDR2 are MNHEY and SMNVEV (reference sequence). This CDR3 has 15 residues. The CDR3 spells CASSFDSNSNQPQHF. In DNA, the CDR3 is TGTGCCAGCAGTTTCGACAGCAATAGCAATCAGCCCCAGCATTTT.

The chain combines TRBV7-2 with TRBJ2-3, with D possibly TRBD2 on 6 matching bases. With 1 base removed from V and 4 bases from J, the gap between germline ends came to 9 bases. CDR3 size: 14 residues. The germline V gene encodes CDR1 SGHTA and CDR2 FQGNSA. CDR3 residues: CASSLGPGADTQYF. The CDR3 coding sequence is TGTGCCAGCAGCTTAGGTCCGGGGGCAGATACGCAGTATTTT.

There are a few counts of this clone. The chain links TRBV7-7 to TRBJ2-6; D not certain. The germline V gene has CDR1 SSHAT and CDR2 FNYEAQ (reference sequence). The CDR3 length is 13 residues. The V end lost 5 bases, the J end lost 4 bases, and 6 bases lay between the germline ends. The DNA for the CDR3 is TGTGCCAGCAGCGAGGCCGGGGCCAACGTCCTGACTTTC. This gives the protein CASSEAGANVLTF. The full variable domain, in which reference TRBV7-7 and TRBJ2-6 provide the parts outside the CDR3, is GAGVSQSPRYKVTKRGQDVTLRCDPISSHATLYWYQQALGQGPEFLTYFNYEAQPDKSGLPSDRFSAERPEGSISTLTIQRTEQRDSAMYRCASSEAGANVLTFGAGSRLTVL.

A few counts support this clone. V is TRBV2 and J is TRBJ2-3, with D possibly being TRBD2 (7 bases). V was clipped by 5 bases and J by 1 base, with 13 bases between them. The CDR3 is 15 residues long. The germline V gene encodes CDR1 SNHLY and CDR2 FYNNEI. The CDR3 DNA reads as TGTGCCAGCAGTCCATCGGGGGGCCGCACAGATACGCAGTATTTT. Translating gives CASSPSGGRTDTQYF. Full variable domain (outside the CDR3, taken from reference TRBV2 and TRBJ2-3): EPEVTQTPSHQVTQMGQEVILRCVPISNHLYFYWYRQILGQKVEFLVSFYNNEISEKSEIFDDQFSVERPDGSNFTLKIRSTKLEDSAMYFCASSPSGGRTDTQYFGPGTRLTVL.

The chain links TRBV2 to TRBJ2-3; 10 nucleotides align to TRBD1. Germline loops: CDR1 SNHLY, CDR2 FYNNEI. V trimming: 3 bases; J trimming: 8 bases; junction bases outside the gene matches: 8. This CDR3 has 15 residues. This chain's CDR3 is CASSDGGQGTSTQYF. CDR3 DNA sequence: TGTGCCAGCAGTGATGGGGGACAGGGGACATCTACGCAGTATTTT.

This clone has only a few counts. This chain uses TRBV15 with TRBJ1-2; D uncertain. Germline-derived CDR1 and CDR2 are LNHNV and YYDKDF (reference sequence). Trimming removed 0 bases from V and 2 bases from J, with 7 bases in between. The length of the CDR3 is 14 residues. The CDR3 sequence is CATSRDRGNYGYTF. The CDR3 region has the DNA TGTGCCACCAGCAGAGATCGCGGGAACTATGGCTACACCTTC.

The rearrangement links TRBV2 to TRBJ1-2; D is perhaps TRBD1 (5 bases). Trimming took off 1 base at V and 6 bases at J, with 9 bases between the two ends. CDR1 is SNHLY and CDR2 is FYNNEI in the germline V gene. There are 13 residues in the CDR3. The CDR3 loop is CASSEDQGDGYTF. CDR3 in DNA: TGTGCCAGCAGTGAAGATCAGGGTGATGGCTACACCTTC.